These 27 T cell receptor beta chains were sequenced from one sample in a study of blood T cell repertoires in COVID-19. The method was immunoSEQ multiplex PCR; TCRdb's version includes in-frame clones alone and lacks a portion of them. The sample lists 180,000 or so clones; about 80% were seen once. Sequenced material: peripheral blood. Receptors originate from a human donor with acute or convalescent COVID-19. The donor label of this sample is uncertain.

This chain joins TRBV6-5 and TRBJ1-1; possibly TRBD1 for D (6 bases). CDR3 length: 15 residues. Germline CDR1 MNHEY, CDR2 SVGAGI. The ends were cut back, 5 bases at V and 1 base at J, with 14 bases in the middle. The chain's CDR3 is CASSTPGHKNTEAFF. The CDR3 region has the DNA TGTGCCAGCAGTACCCCGGGACACAAGAACACTGAAGCTTTCTTT.

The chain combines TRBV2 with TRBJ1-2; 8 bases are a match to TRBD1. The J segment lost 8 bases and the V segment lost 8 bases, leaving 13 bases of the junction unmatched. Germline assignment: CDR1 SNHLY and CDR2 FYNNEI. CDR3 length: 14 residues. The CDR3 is CASERGKGQAGYTF. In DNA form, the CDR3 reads TGTGCCAGCGAGAGGGGAAAGGGACAGGCCGGCTACACCTTC.

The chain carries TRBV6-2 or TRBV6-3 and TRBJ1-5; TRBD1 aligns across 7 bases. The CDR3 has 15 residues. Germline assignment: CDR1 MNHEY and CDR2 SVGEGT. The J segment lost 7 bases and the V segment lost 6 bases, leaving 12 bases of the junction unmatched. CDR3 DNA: TGTGCCAGCAGCCAACAGGGGACAAGGGAACAGCCCCAGCATTTT. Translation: CASSQQGTREQPQHF.

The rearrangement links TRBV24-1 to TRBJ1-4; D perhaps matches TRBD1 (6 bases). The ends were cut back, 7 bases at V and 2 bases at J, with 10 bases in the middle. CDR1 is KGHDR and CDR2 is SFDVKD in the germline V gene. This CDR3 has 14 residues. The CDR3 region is CATRPGVTNEKLFF. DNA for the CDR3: TGTGCCACCAGGCCAGGGGTGACTAATGAAAAACTGTTTTTT.

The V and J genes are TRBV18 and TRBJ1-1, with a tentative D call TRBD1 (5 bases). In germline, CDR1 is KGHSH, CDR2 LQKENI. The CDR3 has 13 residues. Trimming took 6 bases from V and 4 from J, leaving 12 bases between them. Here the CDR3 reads CASSAGGGTEAFF. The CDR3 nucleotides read TGTGCCAGCTCTGCCGGGGGGGGCACTGAAGCTTTCTTT.

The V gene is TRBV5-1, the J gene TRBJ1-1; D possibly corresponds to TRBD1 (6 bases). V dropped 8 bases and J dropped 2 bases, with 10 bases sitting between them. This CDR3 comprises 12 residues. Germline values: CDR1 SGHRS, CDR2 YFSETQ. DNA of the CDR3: TGCGCCAGTGGACAGTTAAACACTGAAGCTTTCTTT. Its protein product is CASGQLNTEAFF.

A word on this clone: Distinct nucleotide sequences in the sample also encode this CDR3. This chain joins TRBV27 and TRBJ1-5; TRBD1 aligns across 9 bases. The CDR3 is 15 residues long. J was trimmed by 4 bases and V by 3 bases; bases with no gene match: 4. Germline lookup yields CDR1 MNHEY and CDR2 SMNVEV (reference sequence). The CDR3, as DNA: TGTGCCAGCAGTTTGGGACAGGGTGGAAATCAGCCCCAGCATTTT. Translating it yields CASSLGQGGNQPQHF.

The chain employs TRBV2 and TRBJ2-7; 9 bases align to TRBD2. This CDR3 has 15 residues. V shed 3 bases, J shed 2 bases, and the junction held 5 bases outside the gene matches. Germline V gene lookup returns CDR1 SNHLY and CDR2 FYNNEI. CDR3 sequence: CASSDPASGTYEQYF. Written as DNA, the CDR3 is TGTGCCAGCAGTGACCCGGCTAGCGGGACCTACGAGCAGTACTTC.

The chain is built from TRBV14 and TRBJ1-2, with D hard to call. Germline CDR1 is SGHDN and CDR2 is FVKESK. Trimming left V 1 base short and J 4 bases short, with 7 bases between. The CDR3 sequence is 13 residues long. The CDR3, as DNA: TGTGCCAGCAGCCAAGGGGAGGTCTATGGCTACACCTTC. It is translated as CASSQGEVYGYTF.

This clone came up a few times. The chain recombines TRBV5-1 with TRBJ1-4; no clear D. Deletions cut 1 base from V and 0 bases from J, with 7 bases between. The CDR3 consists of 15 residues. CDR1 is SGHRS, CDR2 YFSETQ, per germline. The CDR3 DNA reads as TGCGCCAGCAGCTTGCGGGGTACAACTAATGAAAAACTGTTTTTT. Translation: CASSLRGTTNEKLFF. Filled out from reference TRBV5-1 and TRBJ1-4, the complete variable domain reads KAGVTQTPRYLIKTRGQQVTLSCSPISGHRSVSWYQQTPGQGLQFLFEYFSETQRNKGNFPGRFSGRQFSNSRSEMNVSTLELGDSALYLCASSLRGTTNEKLFFGSGTQLSVL.

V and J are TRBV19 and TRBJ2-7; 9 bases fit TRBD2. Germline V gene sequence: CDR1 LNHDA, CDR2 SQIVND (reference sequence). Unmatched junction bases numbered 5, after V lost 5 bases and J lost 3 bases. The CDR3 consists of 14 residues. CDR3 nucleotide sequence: TGTGCCAGTAGTCGGCGGGAGGGCCGCTACGAGCAGTACTTC. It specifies CASSRREGRYEQYF.

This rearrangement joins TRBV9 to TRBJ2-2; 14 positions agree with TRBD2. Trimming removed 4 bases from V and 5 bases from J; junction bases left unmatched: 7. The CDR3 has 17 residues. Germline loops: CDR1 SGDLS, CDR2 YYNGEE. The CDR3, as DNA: TGTGCCAGCAGCAAGGGACTAGCGGGAGTAGAAACCGGGGAGCTGTTTTTT. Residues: CASSKGLAGVETGELFF.

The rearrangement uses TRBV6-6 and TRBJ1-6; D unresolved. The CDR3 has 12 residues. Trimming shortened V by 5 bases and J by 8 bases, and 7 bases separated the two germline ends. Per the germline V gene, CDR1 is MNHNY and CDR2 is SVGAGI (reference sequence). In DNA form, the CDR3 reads TGTGCCAGCAGTGTACGGGATTCACCCCTCCACTTT. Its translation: CASSVRDSPLHF.

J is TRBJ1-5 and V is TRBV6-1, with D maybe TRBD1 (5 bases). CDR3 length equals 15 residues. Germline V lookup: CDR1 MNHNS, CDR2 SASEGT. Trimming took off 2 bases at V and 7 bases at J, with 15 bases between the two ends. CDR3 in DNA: TGTGCCAGCAGTGAATTCTCCACGGGGGTCCAGCCCCAGCATTTT. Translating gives CASSEFSTGVQPQHF.

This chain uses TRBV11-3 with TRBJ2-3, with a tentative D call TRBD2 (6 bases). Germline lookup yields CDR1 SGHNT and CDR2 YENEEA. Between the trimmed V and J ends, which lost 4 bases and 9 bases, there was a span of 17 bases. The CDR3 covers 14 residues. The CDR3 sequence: CASSSPRGSRTQYF. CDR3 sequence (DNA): TGTGCCAGCAGCTCACCGCGGGGATCCCGAACGCAGTATTTT.

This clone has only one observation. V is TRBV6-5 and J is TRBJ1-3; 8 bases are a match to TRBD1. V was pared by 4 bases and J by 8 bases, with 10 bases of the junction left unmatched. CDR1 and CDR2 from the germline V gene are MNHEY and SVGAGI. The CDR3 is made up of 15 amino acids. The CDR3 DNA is TGTGCCAGCAGTTCCCCACAGGACAGGGTCGACACCATATATTTT. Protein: CASSSPQDRVDTIYF.

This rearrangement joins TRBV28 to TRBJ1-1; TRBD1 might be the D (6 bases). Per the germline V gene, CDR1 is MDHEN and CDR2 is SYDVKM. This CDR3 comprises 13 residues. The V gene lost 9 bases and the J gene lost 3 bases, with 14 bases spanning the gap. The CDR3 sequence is CASSRGQYTEAFF. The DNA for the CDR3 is TGTGCCAGTTCCAGGGGTCAGTACACTGAAGCTTTCTTT.

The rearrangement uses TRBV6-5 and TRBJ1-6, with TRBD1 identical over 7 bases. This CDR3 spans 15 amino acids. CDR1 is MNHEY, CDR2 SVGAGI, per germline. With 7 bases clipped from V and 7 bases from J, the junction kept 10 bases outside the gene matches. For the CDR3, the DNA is TGTGCCAGCATCTCGACAGGGAAAGGCAATTCACCCCTCCACTTT. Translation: CASISTGKGNSPLHF.

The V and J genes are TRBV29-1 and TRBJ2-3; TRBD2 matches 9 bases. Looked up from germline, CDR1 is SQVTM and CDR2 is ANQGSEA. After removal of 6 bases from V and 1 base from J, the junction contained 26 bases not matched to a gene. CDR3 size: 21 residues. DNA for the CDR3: TGCAGCGTACAAAAGTTGCTGGGGGGGCTTGTAGCGGGAGATGGCACAGATACGCAGTATTTT. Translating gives CSVQKLLGGLVAGDGTDTQYF.

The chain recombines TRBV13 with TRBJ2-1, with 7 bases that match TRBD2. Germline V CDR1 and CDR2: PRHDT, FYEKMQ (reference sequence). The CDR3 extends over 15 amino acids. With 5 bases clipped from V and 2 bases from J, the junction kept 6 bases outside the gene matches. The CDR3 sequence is CASSTGLVAYNEQFF. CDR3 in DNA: TGTGCCAGCAGCACCGGACTAGTCGCCTACAATGAGCAGTTCTTC. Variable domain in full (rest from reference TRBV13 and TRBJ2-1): AAGVIQSPRHLIKEKRETATLKCYPIPRHDTVYWYQQGPGQDPQFLISFYEKMQSDKGSIPDRFSAQQFSDYHSELNMSSLELGDSALYFCASSTGLVAYNEQFFGPGTRLTVL.

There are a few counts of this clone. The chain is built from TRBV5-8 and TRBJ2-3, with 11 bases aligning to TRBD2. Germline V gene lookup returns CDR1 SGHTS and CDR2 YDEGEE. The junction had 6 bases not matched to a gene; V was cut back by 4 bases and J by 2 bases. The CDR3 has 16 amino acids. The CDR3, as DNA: TGTGCCAGCAGCCAGATTAGCGGGAGGGCCACAGATACGCAGTATTTT. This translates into CASSQISGRATDTQYF.

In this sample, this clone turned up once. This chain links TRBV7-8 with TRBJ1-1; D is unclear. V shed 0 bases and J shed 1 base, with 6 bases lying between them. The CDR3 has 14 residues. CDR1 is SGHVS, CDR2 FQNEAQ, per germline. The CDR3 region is CASSLAEANTEAFF. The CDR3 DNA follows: TGTGCCAGCAGCTTAGCTGAGGCGAACACTGAAGCTTTCTTT.

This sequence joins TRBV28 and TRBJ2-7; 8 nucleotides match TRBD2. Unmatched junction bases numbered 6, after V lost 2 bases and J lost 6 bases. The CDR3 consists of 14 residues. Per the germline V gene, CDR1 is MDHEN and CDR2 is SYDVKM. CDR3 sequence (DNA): TGTGCCAGCAGTTTACCAGCGGGAGTTTCCGAGCAGTACTTC. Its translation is CASSLPAGVSEQYF.

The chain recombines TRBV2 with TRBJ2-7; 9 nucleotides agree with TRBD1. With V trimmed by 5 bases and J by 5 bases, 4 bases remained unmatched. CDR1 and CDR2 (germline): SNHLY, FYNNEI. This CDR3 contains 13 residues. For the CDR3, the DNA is TGTGCCAGCAGTAACAGGGGGCGAAACGAGCAGTACTTC. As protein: CASSNRGRNEQYF.

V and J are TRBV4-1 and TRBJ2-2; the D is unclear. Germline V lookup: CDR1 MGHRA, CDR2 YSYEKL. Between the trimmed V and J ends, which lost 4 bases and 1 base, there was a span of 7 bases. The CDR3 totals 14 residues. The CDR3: CASSRQENTGELFF. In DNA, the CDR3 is TGCGCCAGCAGCCGCCAGGAGAACACCGGGGAGCTGTTTTTT.

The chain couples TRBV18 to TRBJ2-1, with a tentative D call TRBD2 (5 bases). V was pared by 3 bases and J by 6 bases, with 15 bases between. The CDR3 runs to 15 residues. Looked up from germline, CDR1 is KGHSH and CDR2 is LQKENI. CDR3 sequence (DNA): TGTGCCAGCTCACCGATAAATCTCGGAGGCAATGAGCAGTTCTTC. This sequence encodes CASSPINLGGNEQFF.

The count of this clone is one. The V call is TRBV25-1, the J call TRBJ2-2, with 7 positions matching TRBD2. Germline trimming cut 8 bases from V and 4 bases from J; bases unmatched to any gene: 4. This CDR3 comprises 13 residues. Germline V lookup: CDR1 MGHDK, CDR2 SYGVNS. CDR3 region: CASGGLITGELFF. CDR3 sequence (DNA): TGTGCCAGCGGGGGACTAATCACCGGGGAGCTGTTTTTT.